This T cell receptor beta chain was observed in a study of T cell repertoires in cytomegalovirus infection. Study in general: Public TCR beta signature analysis indicated the presence of both CMV infection and matching HLA type.

Germline V gene data show CDR1 as DFQATT and CDR2 as SNEGSKA (reference sequence). This CDR3 region has 13 residues. V was cut by 4 bases and J by 4 bases, with 14 bases left in between. One entry per CDR3 protein, called by TCRdb with MiXCR from the reads. The table shows approximately 910,000 distinct CDR3 sequences, with more than 25% occurring only once. Findings and limits, study-wide: HLA-C-restricted CMV clonotypes gave the most frequent clonotype in two of eight donors.

Comments on this clonotype: Its target is not known.

This rearrangement joins TRBV20-1 to TRBJ2-7; tentatively, D is TRBD2 (5 bases). Sample: cultured CD8+ T cells from PBMCs, taken from culture after CMV antigen stimulation. The source of this sequence is a human donor in good health (CMV status not recorded). Some clones in this sample may be carry-over from other donors' samples. This CDR3 is CSAMSGVSYEQYV. In nucleotides, the CDR3 is TGCAGTGCTATGTCCGGGGTTTCTTACGAGCAGTACGTC.